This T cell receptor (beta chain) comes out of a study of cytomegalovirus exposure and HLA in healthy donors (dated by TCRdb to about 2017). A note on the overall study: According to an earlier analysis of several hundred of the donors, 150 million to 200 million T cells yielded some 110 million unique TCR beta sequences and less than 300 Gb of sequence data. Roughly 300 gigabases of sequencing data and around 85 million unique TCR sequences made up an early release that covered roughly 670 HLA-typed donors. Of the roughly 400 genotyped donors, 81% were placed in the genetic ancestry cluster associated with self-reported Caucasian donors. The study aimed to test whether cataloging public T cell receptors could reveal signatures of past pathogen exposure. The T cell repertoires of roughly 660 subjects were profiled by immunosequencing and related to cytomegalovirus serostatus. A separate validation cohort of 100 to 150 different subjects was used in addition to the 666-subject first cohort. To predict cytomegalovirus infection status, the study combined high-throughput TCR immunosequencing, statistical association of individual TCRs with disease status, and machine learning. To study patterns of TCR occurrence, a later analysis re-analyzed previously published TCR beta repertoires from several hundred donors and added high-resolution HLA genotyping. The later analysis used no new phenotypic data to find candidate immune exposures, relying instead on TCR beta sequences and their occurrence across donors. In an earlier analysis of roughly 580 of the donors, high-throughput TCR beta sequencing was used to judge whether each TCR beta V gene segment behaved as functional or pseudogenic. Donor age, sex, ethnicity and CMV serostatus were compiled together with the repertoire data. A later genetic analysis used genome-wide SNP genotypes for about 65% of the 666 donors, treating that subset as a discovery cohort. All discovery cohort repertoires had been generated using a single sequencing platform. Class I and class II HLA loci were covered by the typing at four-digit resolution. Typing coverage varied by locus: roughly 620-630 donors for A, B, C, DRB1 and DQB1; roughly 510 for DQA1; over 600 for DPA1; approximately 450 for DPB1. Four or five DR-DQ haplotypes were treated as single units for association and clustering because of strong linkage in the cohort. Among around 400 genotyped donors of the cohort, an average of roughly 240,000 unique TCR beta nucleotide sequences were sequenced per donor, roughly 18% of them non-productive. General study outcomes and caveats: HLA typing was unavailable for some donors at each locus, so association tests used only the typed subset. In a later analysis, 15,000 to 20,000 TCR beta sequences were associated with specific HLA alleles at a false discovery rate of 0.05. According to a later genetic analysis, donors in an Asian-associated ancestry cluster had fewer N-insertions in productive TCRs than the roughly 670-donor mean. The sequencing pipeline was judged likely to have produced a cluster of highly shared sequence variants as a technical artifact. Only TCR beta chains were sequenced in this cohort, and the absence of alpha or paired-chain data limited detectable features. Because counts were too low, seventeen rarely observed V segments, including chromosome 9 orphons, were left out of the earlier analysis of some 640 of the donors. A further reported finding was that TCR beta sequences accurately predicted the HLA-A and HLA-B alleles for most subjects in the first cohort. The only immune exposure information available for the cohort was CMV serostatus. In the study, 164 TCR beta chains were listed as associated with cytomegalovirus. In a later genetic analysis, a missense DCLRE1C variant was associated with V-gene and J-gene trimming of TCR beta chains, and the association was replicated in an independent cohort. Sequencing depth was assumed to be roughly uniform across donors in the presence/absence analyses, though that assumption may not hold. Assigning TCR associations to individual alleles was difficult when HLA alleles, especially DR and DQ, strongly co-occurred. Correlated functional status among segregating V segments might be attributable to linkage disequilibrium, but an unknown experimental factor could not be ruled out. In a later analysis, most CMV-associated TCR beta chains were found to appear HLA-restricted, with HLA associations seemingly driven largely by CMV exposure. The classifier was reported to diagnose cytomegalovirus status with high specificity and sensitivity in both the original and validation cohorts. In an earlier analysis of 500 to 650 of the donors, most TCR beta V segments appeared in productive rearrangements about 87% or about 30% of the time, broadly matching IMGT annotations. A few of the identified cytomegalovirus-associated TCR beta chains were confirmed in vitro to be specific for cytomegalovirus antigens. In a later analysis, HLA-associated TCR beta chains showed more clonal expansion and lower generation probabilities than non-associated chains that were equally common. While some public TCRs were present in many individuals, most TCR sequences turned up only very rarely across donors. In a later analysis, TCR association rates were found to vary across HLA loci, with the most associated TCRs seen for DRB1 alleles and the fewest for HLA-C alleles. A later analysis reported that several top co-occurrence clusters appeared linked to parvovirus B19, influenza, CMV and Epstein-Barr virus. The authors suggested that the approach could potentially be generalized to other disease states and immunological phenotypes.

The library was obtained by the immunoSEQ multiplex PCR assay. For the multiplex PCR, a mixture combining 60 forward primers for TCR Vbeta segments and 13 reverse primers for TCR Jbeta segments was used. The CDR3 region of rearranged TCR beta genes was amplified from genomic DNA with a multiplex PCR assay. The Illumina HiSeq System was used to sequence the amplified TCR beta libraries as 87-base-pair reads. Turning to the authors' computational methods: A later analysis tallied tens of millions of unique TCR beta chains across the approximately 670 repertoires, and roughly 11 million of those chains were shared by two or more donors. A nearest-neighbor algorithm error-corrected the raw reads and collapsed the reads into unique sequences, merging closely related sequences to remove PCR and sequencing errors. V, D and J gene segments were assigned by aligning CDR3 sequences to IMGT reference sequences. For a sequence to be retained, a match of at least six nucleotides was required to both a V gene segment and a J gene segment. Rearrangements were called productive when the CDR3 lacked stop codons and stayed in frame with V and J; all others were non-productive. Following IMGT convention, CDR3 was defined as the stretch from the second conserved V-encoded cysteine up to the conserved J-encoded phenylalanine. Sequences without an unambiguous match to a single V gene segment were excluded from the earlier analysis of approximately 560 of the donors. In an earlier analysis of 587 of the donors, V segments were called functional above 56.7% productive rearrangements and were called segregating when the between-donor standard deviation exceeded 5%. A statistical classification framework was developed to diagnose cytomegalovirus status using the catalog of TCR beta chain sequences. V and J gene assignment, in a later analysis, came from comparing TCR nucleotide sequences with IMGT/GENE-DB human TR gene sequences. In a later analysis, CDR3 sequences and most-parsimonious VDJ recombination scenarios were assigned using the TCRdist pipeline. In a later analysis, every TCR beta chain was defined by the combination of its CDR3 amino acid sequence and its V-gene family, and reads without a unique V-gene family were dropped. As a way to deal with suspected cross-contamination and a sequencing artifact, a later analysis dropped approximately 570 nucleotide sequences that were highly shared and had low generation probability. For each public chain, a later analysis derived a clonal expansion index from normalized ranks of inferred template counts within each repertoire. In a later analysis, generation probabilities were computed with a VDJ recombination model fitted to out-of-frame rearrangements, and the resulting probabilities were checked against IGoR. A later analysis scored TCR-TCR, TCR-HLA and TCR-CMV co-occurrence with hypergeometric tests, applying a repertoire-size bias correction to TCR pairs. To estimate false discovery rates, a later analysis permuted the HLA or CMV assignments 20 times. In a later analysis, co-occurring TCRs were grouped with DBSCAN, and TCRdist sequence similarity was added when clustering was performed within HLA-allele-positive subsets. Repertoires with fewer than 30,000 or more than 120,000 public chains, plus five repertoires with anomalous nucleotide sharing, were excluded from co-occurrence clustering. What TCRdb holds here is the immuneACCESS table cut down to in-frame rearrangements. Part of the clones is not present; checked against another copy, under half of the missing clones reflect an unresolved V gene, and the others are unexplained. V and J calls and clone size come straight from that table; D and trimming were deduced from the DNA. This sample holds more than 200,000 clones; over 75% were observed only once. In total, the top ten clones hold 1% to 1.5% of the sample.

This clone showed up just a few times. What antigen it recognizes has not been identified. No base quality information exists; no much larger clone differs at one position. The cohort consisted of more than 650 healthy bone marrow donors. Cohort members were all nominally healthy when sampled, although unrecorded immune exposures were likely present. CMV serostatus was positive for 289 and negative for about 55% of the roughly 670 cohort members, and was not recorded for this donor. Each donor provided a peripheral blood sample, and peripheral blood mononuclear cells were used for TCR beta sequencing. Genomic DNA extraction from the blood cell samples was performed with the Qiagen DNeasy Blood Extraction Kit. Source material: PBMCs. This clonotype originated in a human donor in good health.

At the DNA level, the sequence is TGCGCCAGCAGCCAAGATTACGGGGGAGGTCAGCCCCAGCATTTT. Translated, this is CASSQDYGGGQPQHF. The chain is encoded by TRBV4-3 joined to TRBJ1-5; the D gene is possibly TRBD1, with 5 bases matching. A distance of 12 bases separates the germline ends of V and J, which lose 0 bases and 6 bases respectively. For CDR1 and CDR2, the germline V gene lists LGHNA and YSLEER. The CDR3 contains 15 residues, cysteine and phenylalanine counted. Left in the record is the CDR3 DNA by itself, 45 bases read in frame from the first base.